These 26 T cell receptor beta chains share one sample of origin, sequenced in a study of T cell responses to AZD1222 COVID-19 vaccine. Generated by immunoSEQ multiplex PCR, the TCRdb table keeps only in-frame clones and is missing some. The sample holds roughly 100,000 clones; around nine tenths are singletons and the top ten take roughly 9.2%. Material: peripheral blood, obtained on day 0 of AZD1222 vaccination. All receptors come from an adult in good health.

The chain links TRBV29-1 to TRBJ2-7; D may be TRBD1 (5 bases). This CDR3 has 11 amino acids. Per germline, CDR1 SQVTM and CDR2 ANQGSEA. V lost 4 bases to trimming and J lost 6 bases, with 10 bases between them. DNA for the CDR3: TGCAGCGTTGGGGGCTCCGGCGAGCAGTACTTC. Its translation: CSVGGSGEQYF.

This rearrangement joins TRBV7-3 to TRBJ1-1; 7 bases line up with TRBD1. The germline V gene has CDR1 SGHTA and CDR2 FQGTGA. After removal of 5 bases from V and 1 base from J, the junction contained 10 bases not matched to a gene. This CDR3 is 16 amino acids long. The CDR3: CASSISPGTANTEAFF. The CDR3 nucleotides are TGTGCCAGCAGCATCTCACCCGGGACAGCGAACACTGAAGCTTTCTTT.

The chain employs TRBV5-1 and TRBJ2-2; TRBD2 is a possible D gene (5 bases). The length of the CDR3 is 15 residues. V lost 3 bases to trimming and J lost 3 bases, with 12 bases between them. In germline, CDR1 is SGHRS, CDR2 YFSETQ. CDR3 sequence: CASSSSEADTGELFF. The CDR3 DNA sequence: TGCGCCAGCAGCTCGTCGGAGGCGGACACCGGGGAGCTGTTTTTT.

There are a few counts of this clone. The V and J genes are TRBV19 and TRBJ2-1; possibly TRBD1 or TRBD2 for D (5 bases each). The CDR3 totals 15 residues. The germline V gene has CDR1 LNHDA and CDR2 SQIVND (reference sequence). V lost 7 bases, J lost 5 bases, and 18 bases lay in between. CDR3 nucleotides: TGTGCCAGTACCAAGGATCCGGGACCCCACAATGAGCAGTTCTTC. Protein: CASTKDPGPHNEQFF.

The rearrangement links TRBV5-5 to TRBJ2-6; TRBD1 is a possible D gene (6 bases). Trimming pared 4 bases from V and 4 bases from J, leaving 12 bases between. In germline, CDR1 is SGHKS, CDR2 YYEKEE (reference sequence). The CDR3 extends over 15 amino acids. The chain's CDR3 is CASSPQGTGANVLTF. The CDR3, as DNA: TGTGCCAGCAGCCCACAGGGCACCGGGGCCAACGTCCTGACTTTC. Full variable domain (outside the CDR3, taken from reference TRBV5-5 and TRBJ2-6): DAGVTQSPTHLIKTRGQQVTLRCSPISGHKSVSWYQQVLGQGPQFIFQYYEKEERGRGNFPDRFSARQFPNYSSELNVNALLLGDSALYLCASSPQGTGANVLTFGAGSRLTVL.

The CDR3 nucleotides are TGTGCCAGCTCAGCGGACAGGGTCTATGGCTACACCTTC. As protein: CASSADRVYGYTF. The chain is built from TRBV18 and TRBJ1-2; TRBD1 matches at 8 bases. Losses at the gene ends were 5 bases for V and 4 bases for J; bases not matched to a gene: 3. Germline V gene data show CDR1 as KGHSH and CDR2 as LQKENI. The CDR3 runs 13 residues.

The chain joins TRBV29-1 to TRBJ2-7, with D perhaps TRBD2 (5 bases). CDR1 SQVTM and CDR2 ANQGSEA come from the germline V gene. Trimming cost V 6 bases and J 5 bases, with 11 bases left between them. This CDR3 contains 11 residues. This CDR3 is CSVRGSNEQYF. The CDR3, as DNA: TGCAGCGTGAGAGGGAGCAACGAGCAGTACTTC.

This rearrangement joins TRBV18 to TRBJ1-1; D uncertain. The V end was cut by 4 bases, the J end by 2 bases, with 11 bases between. Germline V gene data show CDR1 as KGHSH and CDR2 as LQKENI. The CDR3 totals 14 residues. The CDR3 loop is CASSRKPGNTEAFF. The CDR3 DNA is TGTGCCAGCTCACGTAAACCAGGAAACACTGAAGCTTTCTTT. Variable domain in full (rest from reference TRBV18 and TRBJ1-1): NAGVMQNPRHLVRRRGQEARLRCSPMKGHSHVYWYRQLPEEGLKFMVYLQKENIIDESGMPKERFSAEFPKEGPSILRIQQVVRGDSAAYFCASSRKPGNTEAFFGQGTRLTVV.

This rearrangement joins TRBV3-1 (or the pseudogene TRBV3-2) to TRBJ2-1; D remains unclear. Trimming shortened V by 1 base and J by 10 bases, and 11 bases separated the two germline ends. The germline gives CDR1 LGHDT, CDR2 YNNKEL (reference sequence). The CDR3 contains 13 residues. CDR3 sequence (DNA): TGTGCCAGCAGCCAAGTACTGGCGAAGGAGCAGTTCTTC. It translates to CASSQVLAKEQFF.

The chain joins TRBV6-4 to TRBJ2-1, with 7 bases lining up with TRBD1. The CDR3 is 16 amino acids. V lost 0 bases, J lost 1 base, and 3 bases stayed unmatched. Germline-derived CDR1 and CDR2 are MRHNA and SNTAGT. Here the CDR3 DNA reads TGTGCCAGCAGTGACTCCCGGACAGGTTCCTACAATGAGCAGTTCTTC. Encoded protein: CASSDSRTGSYNEQFF.

The chain couples TRBV28 to TRBJ1-1, with 7 bases fitting TRBD1. V was clipped by 6 bases and J by 11 bases; unmatched bases: 6. The V gene's germline CDR1 is MDHEN and CDR2 SYDVKM. This CDR3 spans 11 amino acids. The CDR3 bases are TGTGCCAGCAGCCTTACAGGGGTGGCTTTCTTT. This translates into CASSLTGVAFF.

V usage is TRBV28 and J usage is TRBJ2-1, with a tentative D call TRBD1 (6 bases). The CDR3 consists of 14 residues. Germline V gene sequence: CDR1 MDHEN, CDR2 SYDVKM. V was pared by 7 bases and J by 6 bases, with 16 bases between. The CDR3 bases are TGTGCCAGCATCCCAGGGGAAGTTGTCAATGAGCAGTTCTTC. The encoded protein is CASIPGEVVNEQFF. The full variable domain, completed using reference TRBV28 and TRBJ2-1, is DVKVTQSSRYLVKRTGEKVFLECVQDMDHENMFWYRQDPGLGLRLIYFSYDVKMKEKGDIPEGYSVSREKKERFSLILESASTNQTSMYLCASIPGEVVNEQFFGPGTRLTVL.

V and J are TRBV18 and TRBJ2-7; 7 positions agree with TRBD1. V lost 5 bases to trimming and J lost 2 bases; unmatched junction nucleotides: 6. Per germline, CDR1 KGHSH and CDR2 LQKENI. The CDR3 covers 14 residues. The CDR3 DNA reads TGTGCCAGCTCATCACGGGACAGAGCCTACGAGCAGTACTTC. Translation: CASSSRDRAYEQYF.

This sequence joins TRBV14 and TRBJ2-7; 11 nucleotides align to TRBD2. The CDR3 is 16 residues long. With 3 bases clipped from V and 5 bases from J, the junction kept 9 bases outside the gene matches. Germline-derived CDR1 and CDR2 are SGHDN and FVKESK. CDR3 DNA: TGTGCCAGCAGCCAGCTAGCGGGAGGTCAGTTGGACGAGCAGTACTTC. Encoded protein: CASSQLAGGQLDEQYF.

The chain employs TRBV5-1 and TRBJ2-7, with TRBD2 matching over 9 bases. The CDR3 length is 15 residues. Germline CDR1 reads SGHRS; CDR2 reads YFSETQ. After removal of 0 bases from V and 3 bases from J, the junction contained 4 bases not matched to a gene. The CDR3 DNA is TGCGCCAGCAGCTTGGGAGGGACTAGCAACTACGAGCAGTACTTC. Its protein is CASSLGGTSNYEQYF.

The sample holds a few counts of this clone. V gene TRBV30 combines with J gene TRBJ1-6; the D gene is possibly TRBD1 (5 bases). This CDR3 has 12 amino acids. Germline V CDR1 and CDR2: GTSNPN, SVGIG (reference sequence). V dropped 4 bases and J dropped 10 bases, with 11 bases sitting between them. The CDR3 bases are TGTGCCTGGACCCAGGGAGGGTCACCCCTCCACTTT. Translating gives CAWTQGGSPLHF.

The rearrangement uses TRBV9 and TRBJ1-3; 9 bases are a match to TRBD1. The CDR3 spans 14 residues. The V segment lost 4 bases and the J segment 7 bases; nucleotides outside the gene matches: 6. Germline CDR1 and CDR2: SGDLS and YYNGEE. CDR3 residues: CASSLRTGDNTIYF. The CDR3 DNA reads as TGTGCCAGCAGCCTACGGACAGGGGACAACACCATATATTTT.

This clone is a singleton in its sample. The chain has TRBV6-5 and TRBJ1-1; D is undetermined. Trimming shortened V by 6 bases and J by 6 bases, and 14 bases separated the two germline ends. Looked up from germline, CDR1 is MNHEY and CDR2 is SVGAGI. The CDR3 contains 13 residues. In DNA, the CDR3 is TGTGCCAGCAGAAGGGTCGCTGGGTCTGAAGCTTTCTTT. Encoded protein: CASRRVAGSEAFF.

J is TRBJ1-1 and V is TRBV7-9; no firm D call. CDR1 and CDR2 from the germline V gene are SEHNR and FQNEAQ (reference sequence). This CDR3 has 14 amino acids. Trimming shortened V by 3 bases and J by 3 bases, and 11 bases separated the two germline ends. DNA for the CDR3: TGTGCCAGCAGCTTTGTTGGTTGGGACACTGAAGCTTTCTTT. As protein: CASSFVGWDTEAFF. The full variable domain, in which reference TRBV7-9 and TRBJ1-1 provide the parts outside the CDR3, is DTGVSQNPRHKITKRGQNVTFRCDPISEHNRLYWYRQTLGQGPEFLTYFQNEAQLEKSRLLSDRFSAERPKGSFSTLEIQRTEQGDSAMYLCASSFVGWDTEAFFGQGTRLTVV.

Details on this clone: Other DNA sequences in this specimen translate into the identical CDR3. The chain couples TRBV7-3 to TRBJ2-1, with 10 bases fitting TRBD2. V lost 0 bases to trimming and J lost 5 bases; unmatched junction nucleotides: 1. Germline lookup yields CDR1 SGHTA and CDR2 FQGTGA. The CDR3 consists of 15 residues. The CDR3 here is CASSLTSGRNNEQFF. The CDR3 DNA reads TGTGCCAGCAGCTTAACTAGCGGGAGGAACAATGAGCAGTTCTTC.

V usage is TRBV19 and J usage is TRBJ2-1; no clear D gene. Deletions cut 6 bases from V and 4 bases from J, with 4 bases between. Looked up from germline, CDR1 is LNHDA and CDR2 is SQIVND (reference sequence). The CDR3 has 11 amino acids. CDR3 bases: TGTGCCAGTAGGGGTTACAATGAGCAGTTCTTC. Translation gives CASRGYNEQFF. Using reference TRBV19 and TRBJ2-1 for the parts outside the CDR3, the full variable domain is DGGITQSPKYLFRKEGQNVTLSCEQNLNHDAMYWYRQDPGQGLRLIYYSQIVNDFQKGDIAEGYSVSREKKESFPLTVTSAQKNPTAFYLCASRGYNEQFFGPGTRLTVL.

The chain couples TRBV6-5 to TRBJ2-7, with 9 bases matching TRBD2. This CDR3 is 14 amino acids long. Germline CDR1 reads MNHEY; CDR2 reads SVGAGI. V lost 6 bases and J lost 9; bases outside the gene matches: 12. CDR3 nucleotides: TGTGCCAGCAGGCAAAACGGACTAGCGCCTCGGCAGTACTTC. Residues: CASRQNGLAPRQYF.

This clone occurred a few times. This chain joins TRBV2 and TRBJ2-7, with D possibly matching TRBD2 (5 bases). The germline V gene has CDR1 SNHLY and CDR2 FYNNEI. V was cut by 0 bases and J by 12 bases, with 12 bases left in between. The CDR3 is 12 amino acids. The CDR3 coding sequence is TGTGCCAGCAGTGAAGCAAAGCGGCCTGGGTACTTC. Amino acid sequence: CASSEAKRPGYF.

In this sample, this clone turned up once. The rearrangement uses TRBV11-2 and TRBJ2-7; 9 nucleotides line up with TRBD1. V gave up 4 bases and J gave up 7 bases; unmatched junction bases: 5. There are 13 residues in the CDR3. The germline CDR1 and CDR2 sequences are SGHAT and FQNNGV. In DNA form, the CDR3 reads TGTGCCAGCAGCTCGGACAGGGGACGAGAGCAGTACTTC. This encodes CASSSDRGREQYF.

This clone was counted between two and nine times. The chain recombines TRBV27 with TRBJ1-4, with a weak D call TRBD1 (6 bases). V dropped 5 bases and J dropped 6 bases, with 16 bases sitting between them. The germline CDR1 and CDR2 sequences are MNHEY and SMNVEV (reference sequence). The CDR3 consists of 15 residues. In DNA form, the CDR3 reads TGTGCCAGCAGTGAAACAGGGCTGGGATATGAAAAACTGTTTTTT. Its translation: CASSETGLGYEKLFF.

The chain employs TRBV12-3 or TRBV12-4 and TRBJ1-1; D is unclear. The CDR3 totals 12 residues. The ends were cut back, 8 bases at V and 4 bases at J, with 11 bases in the middle. CDR3 region: CASPAVSTEAFF. CDR3 DNA sequence: TGTGCCAGCCCAGCCGTGAGCACTGAAGCTTTCTTT.